One and the same sample provided the 32 T cell receptor beta chains below, sequenced in a study of Ad26.COV2.S vaccination and SARS-CoV-2 variants. Stated treatment: around 19 received Ad26.COV2.S at low or high dose, single or two shots; several received placebo; per-sample allocation not given. Day 63 following the first vaccine or placebo injection was when the samples were taken. The protocol was immunoSEQ multiplex PCR, while the TCRdb copy is restricted to in-frame clones and leaves out a portion. The data hold more than 400,000 clones, with about 90% observed a single time. Sequenced material: peripheral blood, taken in a trial of Ad26.COV2.S vaccine versus placebo. The source is a person aged 18 to 59 who received the Ad26.COV2.S COVID-19 vaccine or a placebo.

This rearrangement joins TRBV30 to TRBJ1-1; perhaps TRBD1 as D (6 bases). The CDR3 loop spans 15 amino acids. The germline V gene has CDR1 GTSNPN and CDR2 SVGIG (reference sequence). V was clipped by 0 bases and J by 4 bases, with 15 bases between them. Written as DNA, the CDR3 is TGTGCCTGGAGTGTGGTCCGGGGGCGGAGCACTGAAGCTTTCTTT. Its translation is CAWSVVRGRSTEAFF.

V is TRBV7-3 and J is TRBJ1-2; D not resolved. The germline gives CDR1 SGHTA, CDR2 FQGTGA. V was clipped by 3 bases and J by 4 bases, with 9 bases between them. This CDR3 is 13 amino acids long. The CDR3 sequence: CASSFPRGYGYTF. The CDR3 bases are TGTGCCAGCAGCTTTCCCCGGGGCTATGGCTACACCTTC.

The rearrangement uses TRBV19 and TRBJ1-1, with a tentative D call TRBD1 (6 bases). This CDR3 contains 15 residues. With 3 bases removed from V and 0 bases from J, the gap between germline ends came to 11 bases. Germline CDR1 is LNHDA and CDR2 is SQIVND (reference sequence). In nucleotides, the CDR3 is TGTGCCAGTAGTATCAGGGGAGACATGAACACTGAAGCTTTCTTT. It is translated as CASSIRGDMNTEAFF. The entire variable domain, with the rest obtained from reference TRBV19 and TRBJ1-1, is as follows: DGGITQSPKYLFRKEGQNVTLSCEQNLNHDAMYWYRQDPGQGLRLIYYSQIVNDFQKGDIAEGYSVSREKKESFPLTVTSAQKNPTAFYLCASSIRGDMNTEAFFGQGTRLTVV.

The chain is built from TRBV7-8 and TRBJ2-1; D perhaps matches TRBD2 (6 bases). Per germline, CDR1 SGHVS and CDR2 FQNEAQ. V shed 5 bases and J shed 12 bases, with 20 bases lying between them. This CDR3 comprises 14 residues. The chain's CDR3 is CASSPRAGTEGQFF. The CDR3 nucleotides are TGTGCCAGCAGCCCTAGGGCGGGGACGGAGGGGCAGTTCTTC.

The gene calls are TRBV7-8 and TRBJ1-5; possible D gene TRBD1, 6 bases. Germline V gene sequence: CDR1 SGHVS, CDR2 FQNEAQ. Trimming removed 4 bases from V and 5 bases from J, with 6 bases in between. CDR3 length: 12 amino acids. The CDR3 DNA is TGTGCCAGCAGCTCAGGGGATCAGCCCCAGCATTTT. Its protein is CASSSGDQPQHF.

This chain uses TRBV2 with TRBJ2-2, with TRBD2 matching over 10 bases. With V trimmed by 9 bases and J by 6 bases, 7 bases remained unmatched. The CDR3 length is 14 residues. The germline gives CDR1 SNHLY, CDR2 FYNNEI. CDR3 residues: CASNLAGDSGELFF. In DNA, the CDR3 is TGTGCCAGTAATCTAGCGGGAGACTCCGGGGAGCTGTTTTTT.

This clone was recorded once. The chain is built from TRBV6-5 and TRBJ2-5; 7 bases line up with TRBD1. There are 14 residues in the CDR3. V shed 3 bases and J 5 bases; nucleotides not matched to a gene: 6. Germline CDR1 MNHEY, CDR2 SVGAGI. CDR3 DNA: TGTGCCAGCAGTTATGGGGGACAGTGGGAGACCCAGTACTTC. Its translation: CASSYGGQWETQYF.

The rearrangement joins TRBV10-3 to TRBJ2-7; a possible D gene is TRBD1 (6 bases). The CDR3 length is 16 residues. Germline-derived CDR1 and CDR2 are ENHRY and SYGVKD. Deletions cut 5 bases from V and 2 bases from J, with 19 bases between. The CDR3 coding sequence is TGTGCCATCAGTTCGAAGGGAGACAGGAAGACCTACGAGCAGTACTTC. It codes for CAISSKGDRKTYEQYF.

The chain has TRBV6-5 and TRBJ2-1; 11 positions agree with TRBD2. With 4 bases clipped from V and 7 bases from J, the junction kept 0 bases outside the gene matches. The CDR3 is made up of 13 amino acids. Germline-derived CDR1 and CDR2 are MNHEY and SVGAGI. The DNA of the CDR3 is TGTGCCAGCAGTTGGACTAGCGGGAATGAGCAGTTCTTC. It codes for CASSWTSGNEQFF.

In its sample, this clone was seen once. J is TRBJ1-3 and V is TRBV27; TRBD1 is a possible D gene (5 bases). CDR3 size: 14 residues. V lost 8 bases and J lost 4, with 15 bases in between. Germline CDR1 MNHEY, CDR2 SMNVEV (reference sequence). The chain's CDR3 is CASSGLGLGNTIYF. The CDR3 nucleotides are TGTGCCAGCTCCGGGCTGGGGCTAGGAAACACCATATATTTT.

This chain uses TRBV28 with TRBJ1-5; 9 nucleotides agree with TRBD1. V shed 5 bases, J shed 3 bases, and the junction held 5 bases outside the gene matches. This CDR3 is 15 amino acids long. Germline assignment: CDR1 MDHEN and CDR2 SYDVKM. The CDR3 here is CASSATGGNNQPQHF. CDR3 coding DNA: TGTGCCAGCAGTGCAACAGGGGGCAACAATCAGCCCCAGCATTTT.

This chain links TRBV29-1 with TRBJ2-1, with D uncertain. Between the trimmed V and J ends, which lost 1 base and 5 bases, there was a span of 6 bases. There are 12 residues in the CDR3. Germline V CDR1 and CDR2: SQVTM, ANQGSEA. CDR3 sequence: CSVEGPHNEQFF. The CDR3 region has the DNA TGCAGCGTTGAAGGCCCGCACAATGAGCAGTTCTTC.

This rearrangement joins TRBV9 to TRBJ2-3; D may be TRBD2 (6 bases). The CDR3 extends over 14 amino acids. V lost 4 bases to trimming and J lost 2 bases, with 11 bases between them. Germline lookup yields CDR1 SGDLS and CDR2 YYNGEE. Here the CDR3 DNA reads TGTGCCAGCAGCCCATTAGCGGACACAGATACGCAGTATTTT. As protein: CASSPLADTDTQYF.

V is TRBV27 and J is TRBJ2-4; TRBD2 agrees at 7 bases. This CDR3 spans 16 amino acids. With V trimmed by 3 bases and J by 0 bases, 5 bases remained unmatched. The germline V gene encodes CDR1 MNHEY and CDR2 SMNVEV (reference sequence). The CDR3 protein is CASSFAAGAAKNIQYF. The CDR3 bases are TGTGCCAGCAGTTTCGCGGCGGGAGCAGCCAAAAACATTCAGTACTTC.

The gene calls are TRBV29-1 and TRBJ2-2; no reliable D call. Between the trimmed V and J ends, which lost 4 bases and 6 bases, there was a span of 12 bases. This CDR3 spans 13 amino acids. Germline CDR1 SQVTM, CDR2 ANQGSEA. CDR3 loop: CSVGSGVAGELFF. The CDR3 bases are TGCAGCGTTGGGTCTGGGGTGGCCGGGGAGCTGTTTTTT.

The V and J genes are TRBV6-5 and TRBJ2-1; a weak D match, TRBD2 (5 bases). V lost 0 bases, J lost 8 bases, and 17 bases lay in between. The CDR3 is 16 residues long. In germline, CDR1 is MNHEY, CDR2 SVGAGI. The CDR3: CASSYSSRTRVDEQFF. For the CDR3, the DNA is TGTGCCAGCAGTTACTCGTCCAGGACTCGCGTCGATGAGCAGTTCTTC.

The chain is built from TRBV6-5 and TRBJ2-2; D possibly corresponds to TRBD2 (5 bases). This CDR3 comprises 14 residues. CDR1 is MNHEY and CDR2 is SVGAGI in the germline V gene. Trimming removed 3 bases from V and 6 bases from J, with 11 bases in between. The CDR3 nucleotides read TGTGCCAGCAGTTATCTAGCAACGGCCGGGGAGCTGTTTTTT. Translation: CASSYLATAGELFF.

This chain joins TRBV2 and TRBJ2-1; TRBD2 matches 8 bases. Germline lookup yields CDR1 SNHLY and CDR2 FYNNEI. Trimming removed 11 bases from V and 7 bases from J; junction bases left unmatched: 13. The length of the CDR3 is 14 residues. The CDR3 DNA follows: TGTGCCGCCAGAACTGGACTAGCAGGGAATGAGCAGTTCTTC. This codes for CAARTGLAGNEQFF.

In its sample, this clone was seen once. The chain joins TRBV7-3 to TRBJ2-2; TRBD2 matches 11 bases. The germline V gene encodes CDR1 SGHTA and CDR2 FQGTGA. After removal of 5 bases from V and 7 bases from J, the junction contained 9 bases not matched to a gene. The CDR3 covers 16 residues. CDR3 protein: CASSPPGLAGGGELFF. In nucleotides, the CDR3 is TGTGCCAGCAGCCCCCCTGGACTAGCGGGCGGCGGGGAGCTGTTTTTT.

This chain uses TRBV15 with TRBJ2-7; D remains unclear. Trimming shortened V by 4 bases and J by 1 base, and 14 bases separated the two germline ends. Germline values: CDR1 LNHNV, CDR2 YYDKDF (reference sequence). This CDR3 comprises 15 residues. The CDR3 protein is CATSNHRSVSYEQYF. In nucleotides, the CDR3 is TGTGCCACCAGCAACCACCGCTCGGTTTCCTACGAGCAGTACTTC.

The chain recombines TRBV4-3 with TRBJ2-5; 9 bases are shared with TRBD2. Per the germline V gene, CDR1 is LGHNA and CDR2 is YSLEER. This CDR3 is built from 15 residues. The V gene end was trimmed by 4 bases and the J gene end by 1 base; junction bases not matched to a gene: 4. In nucleotides, the CDR3 is TGCGCCAGCAGCCCGCGACTAGCGGTCCAAGAGACCCAGTACTTC. Translated: CASSPRLAVQETQYF.

The chain employs TRBV6-2 or TRBV6-3 and TRBJ2-2; 7 bases map to TRBD2. V lost 0 bases, J lost 5 bases, and 9 bases stayed unmatched. Germline loops: CDR1 MNHEY, CDR2 SVGEGT. The CDR3 spans 17 residues. The CDR3 nucleotides read TGTGCCAGCAGTTACTCGAGGCGGGAGCTGGATACCGGGGAGCTGTTTTTT. It specifies CASSYSRRELDTGELFF.

The genes are TRBV24-1 and TRBJ1-2; 7 bases are a match to TRBD1. Germline CDR1 KGHDR, CDR2 SFDVKD. This CDR3 is built from 18 residues. Trimming at V came to 4 bases and at J to 2 bases, leaving 15 bases not matched to a gene. CDR3 bases: TGTGCCACCAGTGACCGCCGGGACAGCCGACAAGAAAACTATGGCTACACCTTC. Protein product: CATSDRRDSRQENYGYTF.

In this sample, this clone turned up a few times. The genes are TRBV2 and TRBJ1-6, with TRBD1 matching over 10 bases. The germline gives CDR1 SNHLY, CDR2 FYNNEI. This CDR3 is 14 amino acids long. With V trimmed by 4 bases and J by 8 bases, 2 bases remained unmatched. The CDR3 is CASSAGQGDSPLHF. CDR3 DNA sequence: TGTGCCAGCAGTGCTGGACAGGGGGATTCACCCCTCCACTTT.

This clone was seen just once. The chain couples TRBV7-2 to TRBJ1-1, with 8 bases that match TRBD1. The CDR3 runs to 14 residues. The junction had 2 bases not matched to a gene; V was cut back by 5 bases and J by 0 bases. In germline, CDR1 is SGHTA, CDR2 FQGNSA. The CDR3 DNA reads TGTGCCAGCAGCCTGACAGGGGTGAACACTGAAGCTTTCTTT. It encodes CASSLTGVNTEAFF.

This chain connects TRBV28 to TRBJ2-1; 9 positions match TRBD2. V shed 0 bases, J shed 7 bases, and the junction held 7 bases outside the gene matches. The CDR3 is 16 residues long. Germline V lookup: CDR1 MDHEN, CDR2 SYDVKM. The CDR3 nucleotides are TGTGCCAGCAGTTTATGGAAGGGACTAGCTTCTAATGAGCAGTTCTTC. It codes for CASSLWKGLASNEQFF.

This chain joins TRBV7-8 and TRBJ1-4, with a possible D match to TRBD1 (6 bases). The CDR3 has 14 residues. Germline V CDR1 and CDR2: SGHVS, FQNEAQ. Trimming removed 5 bases at V and 4 bases at J, with 11 bases between. The CDR3 sequence: CASSPRDINEKLFF. DNA for the CDR3: TGTGCCAGCAGCCCCCGGGACATTAATGAAAAACTGTTTTTT. Using reference TRBV7-8 and TRBJ1-4 for the parts outside the CDR3, the full variable domain is GAGVSQSPRYKVAKRGQDVALRCDPISGHVSLFWYQQALGQGPEFLTYFQNEAQLDKSGLPSDRFFAERPEGSVSTLKIQRTQQEDSAVYLCASSPRDINEKLFFGSGTQLSVL.

This chain connects TRBV7-6 to TRBJ2-5; TRBD2 matches 7 bases. The junction had 1 base not matched to a gene; V was cut back by 2 bases and J by 1 base. The CDR3 extends over 14 amino acids. Germline V gene lookup returns CDR1 SGHVS and CDR2 FNYEAQ. The CDR3 DNA follows: TGTGCCAGCAGCTTATTAGCGGGCCAAGAGACCCAGTACTTC. Its protein product is CASSLLAGQETQYF.

The rearrangement joins TRBV29-1 to TRBJ2-1, with D hard to call. The germline V and J ends were trimmed by 3 bases and 1 base, with 7 bases remaining between them. This CDR3 is 13 amino acids long. CDR1 is SQVTM, CDR2 ANQGSEA, per germline. The CDR3 DNA follows: TGCAGCGTTGAGTGGCGGTCCTACAATGAGCAGTTCTTC. Its protein product is CSVEWRSYNEQFF.

This rearrangement joins TRBV10-3 to TRBJ1-1; D remains ambiguous. The CDR3 contains 11 residues. V was pared by 4 bases and J by 4 bases, with 4 bases between. Germline V gene data show CDR1 as ENHRY and CDR2 as SYGVKD. The CDR3 coding sequence is TGTGCCATCAGTGGGGGCACTGAAGCTTTCTTT. This gives the protein CAISGGTEAFF.

This chain links TRBV7-2 with TRBJ2-1; the D call may be TRBD1 or TRBD2 (5 bases each). Trimming shortened V by 5 bases and J by 10 bases, and 18 bases separated the two germline ends. CDR3 length: 14 amino acids. From germline, CDR1 is SGHTA and CDR2 FQGNSA. The CDR3 DNA reads as TGTGCCAGCAGCCTGCTCCAGGGAGTCAGGGAGCAGTTCTTC. As protein: CASSLLQGVREQFF.

The rearrangement uses TRBV7-6 and TRBJ2-1; D unclear. The CDR3 extends over 15 amino acids. Trimming took 0 bases from V and 8 from J, leaving 14 bases between them. The germline V gene has CDR1 SGHVS and CDR2 FNYEAQ. CDR3 coding DNA: TGTGCCAGCAGCTTAGCATGGGGTCCGGAACATGAGCAGTTCTTC. Translated, it gives CASSLAWGPEHEQFF.